The 16 T cell receptor beta chains given below trace back to one sample, sequenced in a study of blood T cells in healthy people across ages. Next came a second PCR, run for about 7 to 12 cycles, which used a sample-barcoded 5' primer along with a J-beta primer mix. Using its own MiXCR run on the 5' RACE reads, TCRdb lists one record per CDR3 protein. Counted here are 650,000 to 1,000,000 distinct CDR3 sequences, around 45% occurring once; the ten biggest clones make up about a sixth. Sequencing was carried out using blood. The receptors stem from an older man in good health.

This clonotype is a singleton in its sample. A junction boundary mismatches the germline segment, possibly from a read error. V and J are TRBV4-1 and TRBJ2-3; 9 bases line up with TRBD2. CDR3 size: 17 residues. CDR1 MGHRA and CDR2 YSYEKL come from the germline V gene. The CDR3 bases are TGCGCCGGCAGCCAAGATTGGGCGGGAGGGCCTGTAGATACGCAGTATTTT. Amino acid sequence: CAGSQDWAGGPVDTQYF.

Ten or more counts support this clonotype. V gene TRBV15 combines with J gene TRBJ2-2; tentatively, D is TRBD1 (6 bases). This CDR3 is 16 amino acids long. Germline V lookup: CDR1 LNHNV, CDR2 YYDKDF (reference sequence). With 5 bases removed from V and 1 base from J, the gap between germline ends came to 14 bases. The CDR3 loop reads CATSSPYRENTGELFF. As DNA, the CDR3 is TGTGCCACCAGCTCCCCATACAGGGAGAACACCGGGGAGCTGTTTTTT.

This clonotype was detected ten times or more. CDR3 loop: CASSVERLWGVLAKNIQYF. The CDR3 coding sequence is TGTGCCAGCAGCGTAGAACGGCTATGGGGAGTACTAGCCAAAAACATTCAGTACTTC. J is TRBJ2-4 and V is TRBV9; possible D gene TRBD2, 5 bases. This CDR3 spans 19 amino acids. V lost 0 bases, J lost 0 bases, and 19 bases lay in between. The V gene's germline CDR1 is SGDLS and CDR2 YYNGEE.

Details on this clonotype: Its ends do not fully match the called genes, so a read error is possible. The chain couples TRBV5-1 to TRBJ2-1; 11 positions agree with TRBD2. The length of the CDR3 is 17 residues. Germline values: CDR1 SGHRS, CDR2 YFSETQ. CDR3 region: CASSLEGLADFYNGQFF. The CDR3 DNA reads as TGCGCCAGCAGCTTGGAGGGACTAGCGGATTTCTACAATGGGCAGTTCTTC.

The V and J genes are TRBV7-3 and TRBJ2-3, with a possible D match to TRBD1 (6 bases). Trimming took 1 base from V and 4 from J, leaving 9 bases between them. The CDR3 covers 14 residues. Germline CDR1 is SGHTA and CDR2 is FQGTGA. The CDR3 bases are TGTGCCAGCAGCTTAAGCAGGGGAGCAGATACGCAGTATTTT. It translates to CASSLSRGADTQYF.

The rearrangement joins TRBV29-1 to TRBJ2-1, with D hard to call. Gene TRBJ2-7 matches the end of the DNA better, so the J call may be wrong. There are 14 residues in the CDR3. From germline, CDR1 is SQVTM and CDR2 ANQGSEA. CDR3 sequence (DNA): TGCAGCGTTGTTGCAAGTTTCTCCTACAATGAGCAGTACTTC. It encodes CSVVASFSYNEQYF.

The chain is built from TRBV4-2 and TRBJ2-1, with TRBD2 matching 8 bases. The CDR3 totals 16 residues. Germline trimming cut 3 bases from V and 5 bases from J; bases unmatched to any gene: 9. Looked up from germline, CDR1 is LGHNA and CDR2 is YNFKEQ. The CDR3 region is CASSHSGTSGHNEQFF. The CDR3 DNA is TGTGCCAGCAGCCATTCCGGGACTAGTGGCCACAATGAGCAGTTCTTC.

This clonotype was picked up a small number of times. The chain recombines TRBV7-9 with TRBJ2-7, with TRBD2 as a possible D gene (6 bases). The CDR3 loop spans 17 amino acids. Germline assignment: CDR1 SEHNR and CDR2 FQNEAQ (reference sequence). The V gene lost 5 bases and the J gene lost 0 bases, with 20 bases spanning the gap. CDR3 protein: CASSGPRRGVLSYEQYF. The CDR3 nucleotides are TGTGCCAGCAGCGGCCCTAGGAGGGGCGTTCTCTCCTACGAGCAGTACTTC.

The gene calls are TRBV7-8 and TRBJ2-7, with 8 bases identical to TRBD2. Trimming removed 2 bases from V and 2 bases from J; junction bases left unmatched: 8. Germline V gives CDR1 SGHVS, CDR2 FQNEAQ. This CDR3 is built from 16 residues. For the CDR3, the DNA is TGTGCCAGCAGCTTACCCCAGGGAGCGGGAGCCTACGAGCAGTACTTC. Translated, it gives CASSLPQGAGAYEQYF.

The J gene is TRBJ2-3, the V gene TRBV29-1; 7 bases map to TRBD2. Germline CDR1 reads SQVTM; CDR2 reads ANQGSEA. V was clipped by 6 bases and J by 0 bases; unmatched bases: 9. The CDR3 loop spans 15 amino acids. For the CDR3, the DNA is TGCAGCGTGAGTCTAGCGGAGTGTAGCACAGATACGCAGTATTTT. This codes for CSVSLAECSTDTQYF.

This clonotype was detected ten times or more. The chain is built from TRBV20-1 and TRBJ2-7, with TRBD2 matching over 7 bases. CDR3 length: 14 amino acids. Losses at the gene ends were 6 bases for V and 0 bases for J; bases not matched to a gene: 8. Germline loops: CDR1 DFQATT, CDR2 SNEGSKA (reference sequence). The CDR3 region is CSAQLAGDSYEQYF. The DNA for the CDR3 is TGCAGTGCACAGCTGGCGGGGGACTCCTACGAGCAGTACTTC.

This clonotype has only a few counts. The chain has TRBV5-1 and TRBJ1-1, with a possible D match to TRBD1 (5 bases). Germline assignment: CDR1 SGHRS and CDR2 YFSETQ. V gave up 0 bases and J gave up 6 bases, with 12 bases separating them. This CDR3 spans 14 amino acids. The CDR3 coding sequence is TGCGCCAGCAGCTTGGAGGGGCGACAAGCTGAAGCTTTCTTT. Translating it yields CASSLEGRQAEAFF.

In this sample, this clonotype turned up a few times. The CDR3 protein is CSVLAGGLEQYF. The DNA for the CDR3 is TGCAGCGTTTTAGCGGGAGGGCTTGAGCAGTACTTC. The chain employs TRBV29-1 and TRBJ2-7; TRBD2 aligns across 11 bases. The CDR3 contains 12 residues. Germline trimming cut 5 bases from V and 7 bases from J; bases unmatched to any gene: 4. The V gene's germline CDR1 is SQVTM and CDR2 ANQGSEA.

The chain couples TRBV5-1 to TRBJ2-5; 14 bases align to TRBD2. Trimming took 4 bases from V and 5 from J; bases not matched to a gene: 7. CDR1 is SGHRS, CDR2 YFSETQ, per germline. The CDR3 has 16 residues. The CDR3 DNA reads as TGCGCCAGCAGCCCGGGACTAGCGGGAGAGTGGGAGACCCAGTACTTC. The encoded protein is CASSPGLAGEWETQYF.

The chain is built from TRBV6-2 or TRBV6-3 and TRBJ2-3; D not resolved. V lost 0 bases and J lost 3, with 13 bases in between. CDR1 and CDR2 (germline): MNHEY, SVGEGT. This CDR3 region has 16 residues. CDR3 sequence reads: CASSYSTGRITDTQYF. The CDR3, as DNA: TGTGCCAGCAGTTACTCGACCGGACGGATTACAGATACGCAGTATTTT.

The sample holds a few counts of this clonotype. The CDR3 region is CATSRDDIDPPEQFF. CDR3 DNA sequence: TGTGCCACCAGCAGGGATGACATAGACCCTCCCGAGCAGTTCTTC. The V call is TRBV15, the J call TRBJ2-1; D not resolved. Germline V gives CDR1 LNHNV, CDR2 YYDKDF (reference sequence). The length of the CDR3 is 15 residues. V shed 3 bases and J shed 10 bases, with 19 bases lying between them.